This T cell receptor beta chain was identified during a study of blood T cell repertoires in COVID-19. Whole-study context: The samples span acute and convalescent COVID-19 from the United States, Italy and Spain. The analysed material was cDNA or gDNA that came from T cells, B-cell-depleted T cells, or PBMCs.

Patients at the Seattle site were enrolled during active infection and followed longitudinally. CDR3 length equals 16 residues. Germline V gives CDR1 SGHDT, CDR2 YYEEEE. V was cut by 7 bases and J by 4 bases, with 20 bases left in between. Data came from immunoSEQ multiplex PCR; TCRdb stores just in-frame clones and leaves some out. The sample holds about 220,000 clones, roughly 85% seen once. The rearrangement uses TRBV5-6 and TRBJ2-2; D is perhaps TRBD1 (6 bases). The clonotype was recovered from a woman in her 70s with COVID-19, enrolled during active disease. The sample comprised peripheral blood. The CDR3 loop reads CASGVDRSRGTGELFF. CDR3 in DNA: TGTGCCAGCGGGGTTGACAGGTCCCGGGGCACCGGGGAGCTGTTTTTT.